This entry lists 21 T cell receptor beta chains sequenced from one sample in a study of cytomegalovirus exposure and HLA in healthy donors. 60 Vbeta and 13 Jbeta primers were used in PCR. TCRdb's copy holds only in-frame clones and misses some; the assay was immunoSEQ multiplex PCR. The sample has roughly 190,000 clones; about 89% are singletons. The material sequenced was PBMCs. Receptor source: a man younger than 40 in good health and CMV-seronegative.

The chain links TRBV28 to TRBJ1-4; 7 bases fit TRBD1. V lost 7 bases to trimming and J lost 7 bases; unmatched junction nucleotides: 12. CDR1 MDHEN and CDR2 SYDVKM come from the germline V gene. This CDR3 comprises 15 residues. CDR3 sequence reads: CASTPLTRGREKLFF. The CDR3 DNA reads TGTGCCAGCACCCCTTTGACGAGGGGGCGTGAAAAACTGTTTTTT.

The chain combines TRBV7-8 with TRBJ2-7; TRBD1 agrees at 7 bases. V shed 0 bases, J shed 6 bases, and the junction held 11 bases outside the gene matches. Per germline, CDR1 SGHVS and CDR2 FQNEAQ. This CDR3 is 16 amino acids long. The CDR3 coding sequence is TGTGCCAGCAGCTTAGCCCCCACAGGGGCGGGTTCCGAGCAGTACTTC. It is translated as CASSLAPTGAGSEQYF.

This clone was observed a handful of times. This rearrangement joins TRBV29-1 to TRBJ2-1, with TRBD1 matching 8 bases. The V gene end was trimmed by 6 bases and the J gene end by 5 bases; junction bases not matched to a gene: 9. CDR1 is SQVTM and CDR2 is ANQGSEA in the germline V gene. The CDR3 spans 14 residues. Here the CDR3 DNA reads TGCAGCGTCCGAGACAGGGGCTTTGACAATGAGCAGTTCTTC. Its translation: CSVRDRGFDNEQFF.

V and J are TRBV5-4 and TRBJ1-1; D is ambiguous. Germline V CDR1 and CDR2: SGHNT, YYREEE (reference sequence). V was cut by 1 base and J by 1 base, with 11 bases left in between. CDR3 length equals 15 residues. This CDR3 is CASSLRVGENTEAFF. The CDR3 DNA follows: TGTGCCAGCAGCTTGCGTGTAGGAGAGAACACTGAAGCTTTCTTT.

The V and J genes are TRBV6-5 and TRBJ2-7; weak D call: TRBD1 (6 bases). There are 13 residues in the CDR3. The germline gives CDR1 MNHEY, CDR2 SVGAGI. V lost 2 bases, J lost 2 bases, and 7 bases lay in between. The CDR3 bases are TGTGCCAGCAGTTACCGGGACACCTACGAGCAGTACTTC. Residues: CASSYRDTYEQYF.

This chain links TRBV5-1 with TRBJ1-2; 8 bases fit TRBD1. With 3 bases clipped from V and 4 bases from J, the junction kept 2 bases outside the gene matches. From germline, CDR1 is SGHRS and CDR2 YFSETQ. This CDR3 contains 13 residues. The CDR3 reads CASSSTGVYGYTF. The CDR3 DNA reads TGCGCCAGCAGCTCGACAGGGGTCTATGGCTACACCTTC.

For this clone: One end of the junction varies from germline; a read error may be responsible. The chain has TRBV20-1 and TRBJ2-7; tentative D call: TRBD2 (6 bases). Per the germline V gene, CDR1 is DFQATT and CDR2 is SNEGSKA (reference sequence). This CDR3 spans 10 amino acids. Here the CDR3 reads CSAGGLTSRF. DNA of the CDR3: TGCAGTGCTGGGGGACTTACCAGTCGCTTC.

The chain joins TRBV2 to TRBJ2-7, with D perhaps matching TRBD1 (8 bases). The CDR3 is 14 residues long. Per the germline V gene, CDR1 is SNHLY and CDR2 is FYNNEI. V lost 6 bases to trimming and J lost 3 bases, with 15 bases between them. The CDR3 DNA reads TGTGCCAGCAGGGTTACAGGGGGGGGCTACGAGCAGTACTTC. It is translated as CASRVTGGGYEQYF.

The CDR3 reads CASSLHRTSNTGELFF. CDR3 in DNA: TGCGCCAGCAGCTTGCACCGGACATCGAACACCGGGGAGCTGTTTTTT. The rearrangement links TRBV5-1 to TRBJ2-2; D may be TRBD1 (5 bases). Germline loops: CDR1 SGHRS, CDR2 YFSETQ. V was shortened by 1 base and J by 0 bases, with 10 bases between the two germline ends. The CDR3 consists of 16 residues.

This clone appeared once. The rearrangement links TRBV2 to TRBJ1-2; possible D gene TRBD1, 5 bases. Germline values: CDR1 SNHLY, CDR2 FYNNEI. V lost 5 bases and J lost 0, with 13 bases in between. The CDR3 is 15 residues long. The DNA of the CDR3 is TGTGCCAGCAGTAGAGACAGTGGAGCTAACTATGGCTACACCTTC. The encoded protein is CASSRDSGANYGYTF.

This clone was counted only a few times. This sequence joins TRBV19 and TRBJ1-3; 7 bases line up with TRBD1. Looked up from germline, CDR1 is LNHDA and CDR2 is SQIVND (reference sequence). This CDR3 has 16 residues. Trimming at V came to 5 bases and at J to 0 bases, leaving 7 bases not matched to a gene. CDR3 sequence: CASSVLDRYSGNTIYF. The CDR3 nucleotides read TGTGCCAGTAGTGTACTGGACAGGTACTCTGGAAACACCATATATTTT. The entire variable domain, with the rest obtained from reference TRBV19 and TRBJ1-3, is as follows: DGGITQSPKYLFRKEGQNVTLSCEQNLNHDAMYWYRQDPGQGLRLIYYSQIVNDFQKGDIAEGYSVSREKKESFPLTVTSAQKNPTAFYLCASSVLDRYSGNTIYFGEGSWLTVV.

The chain has TRBV6-4 and TRBJ2-5; tentatively, D is TRBD2 (5 bases). Germline CDR1 is MRHNA and CDR2 is SNTAGT. The CDR3 is 13 amino acids. V lost 5 bases and J lost 4, with 11 bases in between. CDR3 sequence: CASSLDWGETQYF. The CDR3, as DNA: TGTGCCAGCAGTTTGGACTGGGGAGAGACCCAGTACTTC.

V usage is TRBV4-3 and J usage is TRBJ1-4; a possible D gene is TRBD1 (6 bases). V lost 0 bases, J lost 7 bases, and 21 bases lay in between. CDR1 LGHNA and CDR2 YSLEER come from the germline V gene. The CDR3 covers 18 residues. In DNA, the CDR3 is TGCGCCAGCAGCCAAGATATTGGGCCAGGGACAACGGGTGAAAAACTGTTTTTT. It translates to CASSQDIGPGTTGEKLFF.

V and J are TRBV12-5 and TRBJ2-1, with TRBD2 matching 7 bases. Trimming took 4 bases from V and 4 from J; bases not matched to a gene: 7. This CDR3 contains 15 residues. Germline-derived CDR1 and CDR2 are LGHNT and FRNRAP. The CDR3 reads CASGYRRREYNEQFF. CDR3 nucleotides: TGTGCTAGTGGTTATCGAAGGCGGGAGTACAATGAGCAGTTCTTC. Full variable domain (remainder filled in from reference TRBV12-5 and TRBJ2-1): DARVTQTPRHKVTEMGQEVTMRCQPILGHNTVFWYRQTMMQGLELLAYFRNRAPLDDSGMPKDRFSAEMPDATLATLKIQPSEPRDSAVYFCASGYRRREYNEQFFGPGTRLTVL.

The chain combines TRBV6-5 with TRBJ2-1, with TRBD1 as a possible D gene (6 bases). Trimming took 5 bases from V and 6 from J, leaving 14 bases between them. Germline CDR1 MNHEY, CDR2 SVGAGI. There are 14 residues in the CDR3. In DNA form, the CDR3 reads TGTGCCAGCAGTCAACAGGGATCCCGCAATGAGCAGTTCTTC. Protein product: CASSQQGSRNEQFF.

Here the CDR3 reads CASSLDLTGGDTQYF. In nucleotides, the CDR3 is TGCGCCAGCAGCCTAGATCTTACAGGGGGGGATACGCAGTATTTT. This chain uses TRBV5-1 with TRBJ2-3; 8 positions match TRBD1. The V and J ends lost 4 bases and 6 bases, in that order; junction bases with no gene match: 10. The CDR3 length is 15 residues. Looked up from germline, CDR1 is SGHRS and CDR2 is YFSETQ.

This chain connects TRBV7-6 to TRBJ2-7; D call uncertain. Germline V CDR1 and CDR2: SGHVS, FNYEAQ. This CDR3 contains 14 residues. V was shortened by 4 bases and J by 0 bases, with 10 bases between the two germline ends. CDR3 DNA sequence: TGTGCCAGCAGCTCCCAACGGAGCTCCTACGAGCAGTACTTC. It specifies CASSSQRSSYEQYF.

V gene TRBV19 combines with J gene TRBJ1-2, with 7 bases matching TRBD1. V lost 4 bases, J lost 8 bases, and 7 bases stayed unmatched. The CDR3 totals 13 residues. Germline V gene lookup returns CDR1 LNHDA and CDR2 SQIVND (reference sequence). The DNA for the CDR3 is TGTGCCAGTAGTACCCGGACAGGCTGGGGCTACACCTTC. It encodes CASSTRTGWGYTF.

The table lists this clone with a count of one. The V gene is TRBV23-1, the J gene TRBJ2-3, with 7 bases lining up with TRBD2. TRBV23-1 is noted as an ORF with a role that remains uncertain. This CDR3 has 16 residues. J gave up 8 bases and V 2 bases, and 13 bases lay outside the gene matches. For the CDR3, the DNA is TGCGCCAGCAGTCAAGCACCCGCCGGACTAGAGATTACGCAGTATTTT. Its translation: CASSQAPAGLEITQYF.

The chain employs TRBV4-2 and TRBJ2-7; possible D gene TRBD1, 6 bases. Per the germline V gene, CDR1 is LGHNA and CDR2 is YNFKEQ. V lost 1 base, J lost 2 bases, and 15 bases lay in between. This CDR3 comprises 16 residues. The CDR3 nucleotides are TGTGCCAGCAGCCAAGGTAGGGCCAGGGGCCCCTACGAGCAGTACTTC. Translating gives CASSQGRARGPYEQYF.

This chain uses TRBV13 with TRBJ1-1; D is possibly TRBD1 (5 bases). This CDR3 has 12 residues. With 4 bases removed from V and 5 bases from J, the gap between germline ends came to 8 bases. Germline assignment: CDR1 PRHDT and CDR2 FYEKMQ (reference sequence). In DNA form, the CDR3 reads TGTGCCAGCAGCTGGGGGGGGACTGAAGCTTTCTTT. Residues: CASSWGGTEAFF.